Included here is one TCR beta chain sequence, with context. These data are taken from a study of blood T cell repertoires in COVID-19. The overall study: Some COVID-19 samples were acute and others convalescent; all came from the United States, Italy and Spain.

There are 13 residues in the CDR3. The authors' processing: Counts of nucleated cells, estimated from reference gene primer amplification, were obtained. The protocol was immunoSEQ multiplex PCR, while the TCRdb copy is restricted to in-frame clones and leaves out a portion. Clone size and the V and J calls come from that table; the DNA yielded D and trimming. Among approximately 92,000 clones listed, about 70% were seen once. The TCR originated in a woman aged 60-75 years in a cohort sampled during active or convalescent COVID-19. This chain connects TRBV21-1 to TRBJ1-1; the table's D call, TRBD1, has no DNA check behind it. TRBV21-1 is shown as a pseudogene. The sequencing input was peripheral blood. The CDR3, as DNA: TGTGCCAGCAGCAAAGCGGCAGGCCCTGAAGCTTTCTTT. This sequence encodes CASSKAAGPEAFF.